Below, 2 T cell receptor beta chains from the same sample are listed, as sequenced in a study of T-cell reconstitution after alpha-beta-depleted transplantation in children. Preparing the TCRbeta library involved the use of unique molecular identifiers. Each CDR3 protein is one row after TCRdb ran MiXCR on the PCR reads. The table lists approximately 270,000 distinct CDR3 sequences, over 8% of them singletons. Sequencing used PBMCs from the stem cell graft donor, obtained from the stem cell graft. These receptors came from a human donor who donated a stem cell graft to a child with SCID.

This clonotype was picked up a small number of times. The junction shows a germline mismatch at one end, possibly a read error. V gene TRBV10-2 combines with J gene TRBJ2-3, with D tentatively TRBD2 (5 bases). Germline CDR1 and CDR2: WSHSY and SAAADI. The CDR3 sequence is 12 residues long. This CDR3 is CASSESGDTQYF. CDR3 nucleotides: TGCGCCAGCAGCGAGTCGGGGGATACGCAGTATTTT.

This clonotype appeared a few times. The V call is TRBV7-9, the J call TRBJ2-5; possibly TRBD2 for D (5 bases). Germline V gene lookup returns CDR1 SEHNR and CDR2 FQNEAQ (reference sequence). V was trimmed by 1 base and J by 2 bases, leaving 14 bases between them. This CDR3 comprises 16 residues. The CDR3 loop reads CASSLVLSEGQETQYF. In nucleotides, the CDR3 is TGTGCCAGCAGCTTAGTGCTATCTGAGGGTCAAGAGACCCAGTACTTC.